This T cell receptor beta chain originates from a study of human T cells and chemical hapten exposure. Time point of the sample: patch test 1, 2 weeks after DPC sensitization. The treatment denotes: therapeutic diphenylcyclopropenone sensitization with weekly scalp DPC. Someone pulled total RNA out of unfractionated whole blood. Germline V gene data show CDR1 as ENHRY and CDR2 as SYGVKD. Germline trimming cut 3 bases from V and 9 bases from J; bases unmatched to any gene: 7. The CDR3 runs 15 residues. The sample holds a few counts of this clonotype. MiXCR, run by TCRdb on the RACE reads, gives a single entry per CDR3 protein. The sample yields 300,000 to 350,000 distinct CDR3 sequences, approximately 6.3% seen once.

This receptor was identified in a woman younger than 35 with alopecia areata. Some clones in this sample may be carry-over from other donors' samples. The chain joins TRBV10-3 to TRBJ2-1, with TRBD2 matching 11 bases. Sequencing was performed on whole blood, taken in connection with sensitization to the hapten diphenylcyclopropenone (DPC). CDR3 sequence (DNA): TGTGCCATCAGTGATAGCGGGGGGGCCGTGGGTGAGCAGTTCTTC. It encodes CAISDSGGAVGEQFF.